These 11 T cell receptor beta chains originate from one sample sequenced in a study of response to subunit inactivated influenza vaccine. TCRdb independently ran MiXCR on the RT-PCR reads; one entry per CDR3 protein. This repertoire shows approximately 490,000 distinct CDR3 sequences, under 8.5% found once; its top ten account for less than 15%. The sequencing here drew on PBMCs from blood, taken approximately 25 months after vaccination. The receptors shown here come from a man between 50 and 70 years old who received an inactivated influenza vaccine.

This clonotype was found a few times. V usage is TRBV7-8 and J usage is TRBJ1-1; the D gene is possibly TRBD1 (5 bases). The CDR3 is 13 residues long. Germline V gene sequence: CDR1 SGHVS, CDR2 FQNEAQ. V was clipped by 5 bases and J by 1 base, with 8 bases between them. CDR3 DNA sequence: TGTGCCAGCAGCGGGGCACCGAACACTGAAGCTTTCTTT. Encoded protein: CASSGAPNTEAFF.

This clonotype occurred a few times. The chain joins TRBV21-1 to TRBJ2-5; the table names TRBD1, a call not compared with the DNA. TRBV21-1 is noted as a pseudogene. The CDR3 has 17 amino acids. The CDR3 is CASSKARRTGYQETQYF. In DNA, the CDR3 is TGTGCCAGCAGCAAAGCGCGGAGGACAGGGTACCAAGAGACCCAGTACTTC.

This clonotype showed up many times. The genes are TRBV5-1 and TRBJ2-7; tentatively, D is TRBD2 (6 bases). CDR1 is SGHRS, CDR2 YFSETQ, per germline. The ends were cut back, 4 bases at V and 2 bases at J, with 13 bases in the middle. The CDR3 extends over 14 amino acids. The CDR3 region has the DNA TGCGCCAGCAGCCAGGGACTGACTACCTACGAGCAGTACTTC. It encodes CASSQGLTTYEQYF.

The V and J genes are TRBV25-1 and TRBJ2-7; a weak D match, TRBD1 (6 bases). The CDR3 sequence is 13 residues long. Germline values: CDR1 MGHDK, CDR2 SYGVNS. V shed 0 bases and J shed 6 bases, with 9 bases lying between them. The CDR3 DNA is TGTGCCAGCAGTGAATATGGGGGCTCCGAGCAGTACTTC. This translates into CASSEYGGSEQYF.

Only a few counts were recorded for this clonotype. The J gene is TRBJ1-1, the V gene TRBV7-2, with D possibly TRBD1 on 5 matching bases. V shed 1 base and J shed 5 bases, with 20 bases lying between them. The CDR3 is made up of 17 amino acids. Germline V gene sequence: CDR1 SGHTA, CDR2 FQGNSA. CDR3 DNA sequence: TGTGCCAGCAGCTTAGTGGGGCCAAGGACGAGAGCAACTGAAGCTTTCTTT. Translation gives CASSLVGPRTRATEAFF.

This clonotype was seen many times. The chain recombines TRBV6-2 or TRBV6-3 with TRBJ2-7, with 7 bases fitting TRBD1. The V gene end was trimmed by 6 bases and the J gene end by 0 bases; junction bases not matched to a gene: 8. The CDR3 runs to 15 residues. Germline lookup yields CDR1 MNHEY and CDR2 SVGEGT. The CDR3 bases are TGTGCCAGCAGAGTGGACAGGTTAGCCTCCTACGAGCAGTACTTC. Amino acids: CASRVDRLASYEQYF.

The chain couples TRBV14 to TRBJ2-7, with 7 bases that match TRBD1. Looked up from germline, CDR1 is SGHDN and CDR2 is FVKESK. V lost 3 bases, J lost 3 bases, and 5 bases stayed unmatched. This CDR3 has 14 residues. The chain's CDR3 is CASSQLTGNYEQYF. The CDR3, as DNA: TGTGCCAGCAGCCAGTTGACAGGGAACTACGAGCAGTACTTC.

This clonotype was observed a handful of times. The V gene is TRBV6-5, the J gene TRBJ2-3; 10 nucleotides match TRBD2. With 3 bases clipped from V and 10 bases from J, the junction kept 13 bases outside the gene matches. CDR3 size: 16 residues. Germline lookup yields CDR1 MNHEY and CDR2 SVGAGI. In DNA, the CDR3 is TGTGCCAGCAGTTATCAAACTAGCGGGACTAGAGGGGCGCAGTATTTT. It translates to CASSYQTSGTRGAQYF.

In its sample, this clonotype was seen many times. V usage is TRBV6-1 and J usage is TRBJ2-1; D not resolved. The CDR3 extends over 14 amino acids. Trimming removed 7 bases from V and 3 bases from J, with 13 bases in between. Per germline, CDR1 MNHNS and CDR2 SASEGT. CDR3 in amino acids: CASIKGPNYNEQFF. The CDR3, as DNA: TGTGCCAGCATCAAAGGCCCGAACTACAATGAGCAGTTCTTC.

J is TRBJ2-5 and V is TRBV7-2; D possibly matches TRBD1 or TRBD2 (5 bases each). Trimming took off 6 bases at V and 5 bases at J, with 19 bases between the two ends. Germline CDR1 SGHTA, CDR2 FQGNSA. This CDR3 has 15 residues. CDR3 nucleotide sequence: TGTGCCAGCAGGAGGGGTTTTGACACTAGGGAGACCCAGTACTTC. It specifies CASRRGFDTRETQYF.

This clonotype showed up just a few times. The chain employs TRBV9 and TRBJ2-5; TRBD2 matches at 7 bases. J was trimmed by 5 bases and V by 2 bases; bases with no gene match: 12. Per germline, CDR1 SGDLS and CDR2 YYNGEE. The CDR3 loop spans 16 amino acids. In nucleotides, the CDR3 is TGTGCCAGCAGCGTCCGCGGGGGTAGGAGTGGGGAGACCCAGTACTTC. This codes for CASSVRGGRSGETQYF.